The clone carrying this T cell receptor (beta chain) occurred a few times. The sample is drawn from a study of regulatory T cells in long-lasting Graves disease. Building of the TCR beta libraries involved iRepertoire HTBI primers and Arm-PCR of CDR3 regions. TCRdb redid the calling of the multiplex PCR reads with MiXCR, one entry per CDR3 protein. This table has fewer than 650,000 distinct CDR3 sequences, 15% to 20% appearing once. The V gene's germline CDR1 is ENHRY and CDR2 SYGVKD. V was pared by 3 bases and J by 6 bases, with 18 bases between. The CDR3 consists of 15 residues. As to time point: newly diagnosed GD, antithyroid drugs for less than 3 months. PBMC RNA was the source of the TCR library. This sample also belongs to another study, concerning T cells in Graves' hyperthyroidism and ophthalmopathy.

This sequence was found in a woman in her thirties with Graves disease. The material sequenced was peripheral blood mononuclear cells (PBMCs), taken at new diagnosis, from a patient treated with antithyroid drugs. The chain has TRBV10-3 and TRBJ2-7, with D perhaps TRBD2 (6 bases). CDR3 bases: TGTGCCATCAGTGAACGAAGCTCGGGGGTGGGCGAGCAGTACTTC. Translating it yields CAISERSSGVGEQYF.